These 32 T cell receptor beta chains share one sample of origin, sequenced in a study of cytomegalovirus exposure and HLA in healthy donors. Assay used: immunoSEQ multiplex PCR; TCRdb lists only in-frame clones, some missing. The table shows 100,000 to 150,000 clones, with approximately 92% occurring only once. The sample taken for sequencing was PBMCs. The receptors come from a woman in her late teens or twenties in good health and CMV-seronegative.

The rearrangement uses TRBV2 and TRBJ1-4, with 8 bases lining up with TRBD1. The CDR3 length is 13 residues. CDR1 and CDR2 (germline): SNHLY, FYNNEI. With V trimmed by 8 bases and J by 8 bases, 7 bases remained unmatched. CDR3 sequence: CASVQGAGEKLFF. The CDR3 DNA reads TGTGCCAGCGTGCAGGGGGCTGGGGAAAAACTGTTTTTT.

The rearrangement joins TRBV27 to TRBJ1-2; TRBD1 might be the D (5 bases). The CDR3 sequence is 14 residues long. Trimming pared 5 bases from V and 4 bases from J, leaving 14 bases between. Per germline, CDR1 MNHEY and CDR2 SMNVEV (reference sequence). The CDR3 nucleotides read TGTGCCAGCAGTCGCGCGGGGGGAGGCTATGGCTACACCTTC. It translates to CASSRAGGGYGYTF.

The chain combines TRBV28 with TRBJ1-4; TRBD1 aligns across 9 bases. Germline V gives CDR1 MDHEN, CDR2 SYDVKM. V lost 8 bases and J lost 6; bases outside the gene matches: 7. The length of the CDR3 is 14 residues. The CDR3 region is CASGPGTGYEKLFF. CDR3 nucleotides: TGTGCCAGCGGACCGGGGACAGGGTATGAAAAACTGTTTTTT.

This chain uses TRBV10-1 with TRBJ2-2, with 11 bases aligning to TRBD2. Germline V gives CDR1 WNHNN, CDR2 SYGVQD (reference sequence). The CDR3 consists of 16 residues. V shed 6 bases and J 1 base; nucleotides not matched to a gene: 4. The CDR3 DNA follows: TGCGCCAGCAGCTCCGGGACTAGCGGGAACACCGGGGAGCTGTTTTTT. As protein: CASSSGTSGNTGELFF.

This clone was counted only a few times. The chain is built from TRBV9 and TRBJ1-4, with 7 bases aligning to TRBD1. This CDR3 contains 16 residues. Germline CDR1 reads SGDLS; CDR2 reads YYNGEE. V lost 4 bases and J lost 0; bases outside the gene matches: 6. The CDR3 here is CASSPQGQTTNEKLFF. The CDR3 DNA is TGTGCCAGCAGCCCCCAGGGACAGACAACTAATGAAAAACTGTTTTTT.

V is TRBV28 and J is TRBJ2-7; D might be TRBD1 (6 bases). The germline V gene has CDR1 MDHEN and CDR2 SYDVKM. CDR3 length equals 13 residues. Trimming removed 2 bases at V and 6 bases at J, with 11 bases between. The CDR3 is CASSLRGTAEQYV. CDR3 DNA sequence: TGTGCCAGCAGTTTAAGGGGGACGGCCGAGCAGTACGTC.

This rearrangement joins TRBV11-3 to TRBJ2-1; 7 bases are shared with TRBD2. The V gene's germline CDR1 is SGHNT and CDR2 YENEEA. This CDR3 is 14 amino acids long. After removal of 5 bases from V and 6 bases from J, the junction contained 7 bases not matched to a gene. This chain's CDR3 is CASSPGGNRNEQFF. DNA for the CDR3: TGTGCCAGCAGCCCGGGGGGTAATCGCAATGAGCAGTTCTTC.

The chain joins TRBV19 to TRBJ2-7, with TRBD2 as a possible D gene (5 bases). Trimming removed 3 bases at V and 6 bases at J, with 12 bases between. The V gene's germline CDR1 is LNHDA and CDR2 SQIVND (reference sequence). This CDR3 comprises 13 residues. The CDR3 is CASSMAAGVEQYF. The CDR3 nucleotides are TGTGCCAGTAGTATGGCGGCCGGGGTCGAGCAGTACTTC.

This clone was counted between two and nine times. V and J are TRBV27 and TRBJ2-1; D perhaps matches TRBD2 (6 bases). Germline V gives CDR1 MNHEY, CDR2 SMNVEV (reference sequence). The CDR3 is 16 amino acids. The V end was cut by 5 bases, the J end by 7 bases, with 21 bases between. CDR3: CASSPFRGWSLNEQFF. The CDR3, as DNA: TGTGCCAGCAGTCCTTTCCGGGGGTGGTCCCTTAATGAGCAGTTCTTC.

The chain uses TRBV18 and TRBJ1-1; TRBD1 might be the D (5 bases). Germline CDR1 KGHSH, CDR2 LQKENI. Trimming cost V 0 bases and J 1 base, with 15 bases left between them. The CDR3 loop spans 17 amino acids. In DNA form, the CDR3 reads TGTGCCAGCTCACCACCAGGGGCCGCCGGGGGGAACACTGAAGCTTTCTTT. Its protein product is CASSPPGAAGGNTEAFF.

The chain carries TRBV7-9 and TRBJ2-1; 13 bases are shared with TRBD2. J gave up 3 bases and V 4 bases, and 12 bases lay outside the gene matches. In germline, CDR1 is SEHNR, CDR2 FQNEAQ (reference sequence). The CDR3 has 19 residues. The DNA for the CDR3 is TGTGCCAGCAGCTACGTAACCGGGACTAGCGGGGCTAACTACAATGAGCAGTTCTTC. It is translated as CASSYVTGTSGANYNEQFF.

The chain combines TRBV10-3 with TRBJ2-7; no clear D gene. Germline assignment: CDR1 ENHRY and CDR2 SYGVKD. CDR3 size: 11 residues. The ends were cut back, 2 bases at V and 7 bases at J, with 6 bases in the middle. CDR3: CAISEDGEQYF. In nucleotides, the CDR3 is TGTGCCATCAGTGAGGACGGGGAGCAGTACTTC.

The rearrangement uses TRBV4-1 and TRBJ2-3; the D is unclear. The V gene's germline CDR1 is MGHRA and CDR2 YSYEKL. The CDR3 spans 14 residues. The V and J ends lost 0 bases and 0 bases respectively, with 4 bases between them. In nucleotides, the CDR3 is TGCGCCAGCAGCCAAGATACTAGCACAGATACGCAGTATTTT. Translation gives CASSQDTSTDTQYF.

The V gene is TRBV11-2, the J gene TRBJ2-5; D gene uncertain. Trimming cost V 1 base and J 2 bases, with 11 bases left between them. The CDR3 sequence is 15 residues long. Germline CDR1 and CDR2: SGHAT and FQNNGV. CDR3 protein: CASSLVGTIQETQYF. The CDR3 nucleotides are TGTGCCAGCAGCTTAGTGGGCACCATTCAAGAGACCCAGTACTTC.

This clone was detected a few times. V and J are TRBV9 and TRBJ1-2; 12 bases line up with TRBD1. After removal of 3 bases from V and 3 bases from J, the junction contained 6 bases not matched to a gene. The CDR3 extends over 16 amino acids. Per the germline V gene, CDR1 is SGDLS and CDR2 is YYNGEE. CDR3 residues: CASSEGTGGAYYGYTF. The DNA of the CDR3 is TGTGCCAGCAGCGAAGGGACAGGGGGCGCCTACTATGGCTACACCTTC. The whole variable domain, filled in from reference TRBV9 and TRBJ1-2, reads DSGVTQTPKHLITATGQRVTLRCSPRSGDLSVYWYQQSLDQGLQFLIQYYNGEERAKGNILERFSAQQFPDLHSELNLSSLELGDSALYFCASSEGTGGAYYGYTFGSGTRLTVV.

The V call is TRBV6-5, the J call TRBJ2-7; 7 nucleotides align to TRBD1. Per germline, CDR1 MNHEY and CDR2 SVGAGI. The CDR3 has 14 amino acids. After removal of 2 bases from V and 2 bases from J, the junction contained 3 bases not matched to a gene. CDR3 sequence (DNA): TGTGCCAGCAGTTACAGACAGGGAACCTACGAGCAGTACTTC. Translating it yields CASSYRQGTYEQYF.

The chain recombines TRBV6-5 with TRBJ1-2; D may be TRBD1 (5 bases). The CDR3 extends over 12 amino acids. V gave up 4 bases and J gave up 4 bases, with 7 bases separating them. Germline V gene sequence: CDR1 MNHEY, CDR2 SVGAGI. The CDR3, as DNA: TGTGCCAGCAGTTCGGACACCTATGGCTACACCTTC. This translates into CASSSDTYGYTF.

The rearrangement uses TRBV7-2 and TRBJ1-1; tentative D call: TRBD1 (5 bases). CDR1 is SGHTA, CDR2 FQGNSA, per germline. The length of the CDR3 is 15 residues. V was trimmed by 5 bases and J by 2 bases, leaving 15 bases between them. The CDR3 region has the DNA TGTGCCAGCAGCCCCCTCTGGGGGGACAACACTGAAGCTTTCTTT. This gives the protein CASSPLWGDNTEAFF.

The chain joins TRBV10-3 to TRBJ2-7, with D perhaps TRBD2 (6 bases). Germline V gives CDR1 ENHRY, CDR2 SYGVKD. The ends were cut back, 9 bases at V and 3 bases at J, with 18 bases in the middle. The CDR3 length is 14 residues. CDR3 nucleotides: TGTGCCATTCCCGCCCCGGGGGAGTACTACGAGCAGTACGTC. Encoded protein: CAIPAPGEYYEQYV.

V is TRBV5-8 and J is TRBJ2-7; 8 bases map to TRBD2. The CDR3 covers 16 residues. V lost 2 bases, J lost 7 bases, and 14 bases stayed unmatched. Germline V CDR1 and CDR2: SGHTS, YDEGEE. The CDR3 DNA reads as TGTGCCAGCAGCTTTACCCCCAGCGGGAGCTTATTTGAGCAGTACTTC. It yields the protein CASSFTPSGSLFEQYF.

The sample holds a few counts of this clone. The chain links TRBV28 to TRBJ1-4; the match to TRBD1 covers 10 bases. V gave up 5 bases and J gave up 1 base; unmatched junction bases: 10. Germline V CDR1 and CDR2: MDHEN, SYDVKM. CDR3 length equals 18 residues. CDR3 sequence: CASSPDRGLQKTNEKLFF. CDR3 in DNA: TGTGCCAGCAGTCCAGACAGGGGGCTTCAAAAAACTAATGAAAAACTGTTTTTT.

The chain combines TRBV5-8 with TRBJ1-5; TRBD1 aligns across 8 bases. The CDR3 loop spans 13 amino acids. J was trimmed by 6 bases and V by 5 bases; bases with no gene match: 4. CDR1 is SGHTS and CDR2 is YDEGEE in the germline V gene. CDR3 DNA: TGTGCCAGCAGACGGACAGGGAGTCAGCCCCAGCATTTT. Translated: CASRRTGSQPQHF.

The chain uses TRBV29-1 and TRBJ1-5; 7 positions match TRBD1. From germline, CDR1 is SQVTM and CDR2 ANQGSEA. The CDR3 covers 12 residues. V was clipped by 5 bases and J by 4 bases; unmatched bases: 2. CDR3 protein: CSVKTGNQPQHF. The CDR3 coding sequence is TGCAGCGTTAAGACAGGGAATCAGCCCCAGCATTTT.

The V gene is TRBV27, the J gene TRBJ2-3; 9 positions agree with TRBD1. The CDR3 covers 15 residues. The V and J ends lost 4 bases and 6 bases, in that order; junction bases with no gene match: 8. The germline V gene encodes CDR1 MNHEY and CDR2 SMNVEV (reference sequence). CDR3 in amino acids: CASSSPGQGPDTQYF. CDR3 DNA sequence: TGTGCCAGCAGTTCGCCCGGACAGGGGCCGGATACGCAGTATTTT.

The chain links TRBV27 to TRBJ2-1; TRBD2 agrees at 7 bases. This CDR3 has 14 residues. CDR1 MNHEY and CDR2 SMNVEV come from the germline V gene (reference sequence). With V trimmed by 7 bases and J by 3 bases, 6 bases remained unmatched. The CDR3: CASTAGDNYNEQFF. CDR3 DNA sequence: TGTGCCAGCACTGCGGGAGATAACTACAATGAGCAGTTCTTC.

This sequence joins TRBV6-5 and TRBJ1-1; D is possibly TRBD1 (6 bases). The V end was cut by 6 bases, the J end by 2 bases, with 16 bases between. The CDR3 runs 15 residues. The germline V gene encodes CDR1 MNHEY and CDR2 SVGAGI. The CDR3 region has the DNA TGTGCCAGCAGCCAAAGCAGGGGATCCAACACTGAAGCTTTCTTT. This codes for CASSQSRGSNTEAFF.

This clone was observed a few times. V and J are TRBV5-5 and TRBJ1-6, with 7 bases that match TRBD1. The CDR3 consists of 14 residues. V lost 8 bases, J lost 6 bases, and 8 bases stayed unmatched. Germline V CDR1 and CDR2: SGHKS, YYEKEE (reference sequence). CDR3 nucleotide sequence: TGTGCCAGTCGGCTCGGGACAGCTAATTCACCCCTCCACTTT. Encoded protein: CASRLGTANSPLHF.

This clone was detected once. The chain uses TRBV29-1 and TRBJ1-2, with no clear D. With 8 bases removed from V and 6 bases from J, the gap between germline ends came to 16 bases. The germline V gene encodes CDR1 SQVTM and CDR2 ANQGSEA. CDR3 size: 12 residues. CDR3 protein: CSITEPPDGYTF. The CDR3 DNA sequence: TGCAGCATCACAGAGCCTCCGGATGGCTACACCTTC.

This chain connects TRBV28 to TRBJ1-2, with 8 bases aligning to TRBD1. CDR3 length: 15 amino acids. Per germline, CDR1 MDHEN and CDR2 SYDVKM. V dropped 5 bases and J dropped 5; count of bases not matched to a gene: 10. The CDR3 DNA follows: TGTGCCAGCAGTGGTGGGACAGGCGGCTTTTATGGCTACACCTTC. Translation: CASSGGTGGFYGYTF.

This clone appeared a single time. The gene calls are TRBV18 and TRBJ1-1; D unresolved. Trimming cost V 1 base and J 1 base, with 10 bases left between them. Germline V CDR1 and CDR2: KGHSH, LQKENI. This CDR3 has 15 residues. CDR3 residues: CASSPQSQRNTEAFF. The CDR3 DNA is TGTGCCAGCTCACCACAATCTCAGCGGAACACTGAAGCTTTCTTT.

The chain combines TRBV9 with TRBJ2-2; 10 bases are a match to TRBD2. CDR3 length: 16 residues. V shed 4 bases, J shed 1 base, and the junction held 4 bases outside the gene matches. Looked up from germline, CDR1 is SGDLS and CDR2 is YYNGEE. This chain's CDR3 is CASSTLAGLNTGELFF. The CDR3 coding sequence is TGTGCCAGCAGCACACTAGCGGGACTGAACACCGGGGAGCTGTTTTTT.

This chain uses TRBV6-1 with TRBJ2-7; 7 bases are a match to TRBD1. The CDR3 runs to 15 residues. Germline trimming cut 3 bases from V and 0 bases from J; bases unmatched to any gene: 5. CDR1 and CDR2 (germline): MNHNS, SASEGT. CDR3 residues: CASSEPGTVSYEQYF. The CDR3 nucleotides are TGTGCCAGCAGTGAGCCCGGGACAGTCTCCTACGAGCAGTACTTC.